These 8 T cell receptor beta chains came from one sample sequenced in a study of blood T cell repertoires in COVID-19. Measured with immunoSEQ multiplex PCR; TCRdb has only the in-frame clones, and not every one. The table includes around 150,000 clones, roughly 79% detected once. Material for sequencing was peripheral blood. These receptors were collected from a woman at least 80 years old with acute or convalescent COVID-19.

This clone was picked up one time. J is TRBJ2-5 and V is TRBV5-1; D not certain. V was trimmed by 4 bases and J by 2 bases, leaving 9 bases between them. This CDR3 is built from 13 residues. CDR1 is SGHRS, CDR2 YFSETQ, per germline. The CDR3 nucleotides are TGCGCCAGCAGCACTGCCGCACAAGAGACCCAGTACTTC. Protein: CASSTAAQETQYF.

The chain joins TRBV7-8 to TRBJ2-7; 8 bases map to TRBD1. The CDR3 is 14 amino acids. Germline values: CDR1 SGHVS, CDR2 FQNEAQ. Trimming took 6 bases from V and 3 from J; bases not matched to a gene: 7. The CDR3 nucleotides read TGTGCCAGCAGGCTTAATACAGGGGGCTACGAGCAGTACTTC. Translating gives CASRLNTGGYEQYF.

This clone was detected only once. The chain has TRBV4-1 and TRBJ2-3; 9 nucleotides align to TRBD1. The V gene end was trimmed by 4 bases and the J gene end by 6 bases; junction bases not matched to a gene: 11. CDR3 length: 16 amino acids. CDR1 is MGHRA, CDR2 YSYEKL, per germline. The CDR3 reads CASSPPGGTGLDTQYF. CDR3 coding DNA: TGCGCCAGCAGCCCCCCCGGGGGGACAGGGCTGGATACGCAGTATTTT.

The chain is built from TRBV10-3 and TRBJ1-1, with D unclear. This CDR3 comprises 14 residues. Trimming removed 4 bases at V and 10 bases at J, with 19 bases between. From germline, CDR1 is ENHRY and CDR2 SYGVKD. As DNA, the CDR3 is TGTGCCATCAGTGTCTCCCCGGGGAATCGCGGAGCTTTCTTT. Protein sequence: CAISVSPGNRGAFF.

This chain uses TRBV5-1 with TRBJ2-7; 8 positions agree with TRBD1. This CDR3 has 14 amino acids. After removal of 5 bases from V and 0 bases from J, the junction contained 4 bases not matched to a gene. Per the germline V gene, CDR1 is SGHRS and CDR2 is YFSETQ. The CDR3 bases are TGCGCCAGCAGTGGACAGGGTAGCTCCTACGAGCAGTACTTC. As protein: CASSGQGSSYEQYF.

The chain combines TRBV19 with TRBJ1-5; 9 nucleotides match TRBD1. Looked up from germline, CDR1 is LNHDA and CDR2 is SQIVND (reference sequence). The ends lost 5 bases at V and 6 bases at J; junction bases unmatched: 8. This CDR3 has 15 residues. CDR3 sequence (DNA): TGTGCCAGTAGTGTTCCGGGACAGGGAAGTCAGCCCCAGCATTTT. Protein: CASSVPGQGSQPQHF.

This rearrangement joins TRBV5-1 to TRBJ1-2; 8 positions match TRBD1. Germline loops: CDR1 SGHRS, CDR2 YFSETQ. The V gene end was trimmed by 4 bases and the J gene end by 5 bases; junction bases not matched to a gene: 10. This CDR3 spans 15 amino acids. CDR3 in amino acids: CASSLGAGGAYGYTF. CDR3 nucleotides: TGCGCCAGCAGCCTCGGGGCAGGGGGCGCGTATGGCTACACCTTC.

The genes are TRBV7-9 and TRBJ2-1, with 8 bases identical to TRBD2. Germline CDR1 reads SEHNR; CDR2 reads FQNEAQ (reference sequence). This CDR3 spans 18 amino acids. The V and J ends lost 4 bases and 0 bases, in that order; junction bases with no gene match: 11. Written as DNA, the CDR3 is TGTGCCAGCAGCTCACAGACAACTAGCGGAGTCTCCTACAATGAGCAGTTCTTC. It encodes CASSSQTTSGVSYNEQFF.